Detailed here is one T cell receptor beta chain. Its antigen is still unknown. It has no much larger one-base neighbor in the sample; base qualities were not kept. The sample is drawn from a study of CD8 T cells in Susac syndrome (dated by TCRdb to about 2019). Regarding the complete study: Of the Susac syndrome patients who were sequenced, 5 or 6 had clinically active disease and roughly 8 were in clinical remission. The study used repertoire sequencing to test whether antigen drove CD8+ T cell activation and differentiation in Susac syndrome. At blood withdrawal, Susac syndrome patients were either therapy-naive, taking corticosteroids (in some cases with IVIg as well), or taking IVIg alone. What the authors observed across the whole study: No clonal expansion was detected in the CD4+ T cell repertoire of Susac syndrome patients. The number of individuals in the TCR sequencing and HLA analysis was recognized as being relatively small.

Peripheral blood CD8+ and CD4+ T cells from healthy donors, Susac syndrome patients and multiple sclerosis patients were profiled by high-throughput TCR beta sequencing. The Susac syndrome patients fulfilled recently defined diagnostic criteria for either definite or probable disease. Bulk CD8+ and CD4+ T cells were purified by magnetic negative isolation, whereas CD8+ TEMRA cells were enriched by FACS. Blood was drawn into EDTA tubes, processed within 24 hours, and PBMCs were isolated by density gradient centrifugation. PBMCs intended for TCR sequencing were cryopreserved in liquid nitrogen and thawed later in a water bath at 37 degrees C. The sorted or isolated CD4+, CD8+ and CD8+ TEMRA cells had a purity of 90% or higher. RNA was extracted with the RNeasy kit and about 0.5 to 1 ug was reverse transcribed using random hexamers. The immunoSEQ multiplex PCR assay, covering 54 Vbeta and 13 Jbeta segments, was used to amplify TCR beta CDR3 regions. PCR amplification bias was corrected using a synthetic template baseline for primer optimization and computational correction. The study's processing was this. Reads were annotated to V, D and J genes per IMGT and analyzed with immunoSEQ Analyzer, keeping only productive sequences. Clonality was calculated as one minus the Shannon entropy normalized by log2 of the number of productive unique sequences. For each patient and control, public and private clones were evaluated among the 100 most prevalent clones. Clones were defined as Susac-specific if absent from the healthy and MS cohorts, from around 1,100 published viral clones and from other ImmuneACCESS disease sequences. The public sequencing data were trimmed at Q25 with fastp and processed into clonotypes with MiXCR by TCRdb, which kept only in-frame beta chains. All rows with the same CDR3 protein become a single entry with the most common DNA and genes. For this entry, the V and J calls and clone size follow TCRdb and not the study's own pipeline. The sample table shows roughly 200,000 distinct CDR3 sequences, and 85% to 95% are seen once. The ten most abundant clones make up approximately 0.11% of the sample.

The CDR3 goes from the cysteine to the phenylalanine over 14 residues. This entry keeps only the CDR3 DNA: 42 bases, framed from base 1. CDR1 and CDR2 are read off the germline V gene (reference sequence) as WNHNN and SYGVQD. The junction shows trimming of 3 bases on V and 6 bases on J, and the gene matches do not reach 6 bases of it. The sequencing sample was made of CD4+ T cells from PBMCs. Rearrangement joined TRBV10-1 to TRBJ2-3, with 7 bases matching TRBD2. The receptor was isolated from a human donor with Susac syndrome. The sequenced DNA is TGCGCCAGCAGTGATCCGGGGGGTAAGGATACGCAGTATTTT. This is translated as CASSDPGGKDTQYF.